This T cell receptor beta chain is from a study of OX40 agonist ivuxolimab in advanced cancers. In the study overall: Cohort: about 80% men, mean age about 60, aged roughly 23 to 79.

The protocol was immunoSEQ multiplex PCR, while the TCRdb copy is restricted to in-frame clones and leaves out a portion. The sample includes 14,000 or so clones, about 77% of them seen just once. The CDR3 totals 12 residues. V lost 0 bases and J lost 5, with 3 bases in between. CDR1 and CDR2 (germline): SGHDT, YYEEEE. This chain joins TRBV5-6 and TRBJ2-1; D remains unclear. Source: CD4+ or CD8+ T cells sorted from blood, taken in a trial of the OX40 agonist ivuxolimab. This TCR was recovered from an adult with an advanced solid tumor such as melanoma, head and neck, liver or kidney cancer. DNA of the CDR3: TGTGCCAGCAGCTTGGTCGACAATGAGCAGTTCTTC. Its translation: CASSLVDNEQFF.